This entry describes one T cell receptor (beta chain). The antigen remains undetermined. The data stem from a study of cytotoxic CD8 clonotypes in ibrutinib-treated CLL. Here immunoSEQ multiplex PCR was the method, and the copy in TCRdb shows in-frame clones only, minus some. The data contain 52,000 or so clones, roughly 80% of them singletons. Germline V gene lookup returns CDR1 MRHNA and CDR2 SNTAGT. The CDR3 contains 15 residues. V shed 4 bases and J 5 bases; nucleotides not matched to a gene: 8. General study findings and limits: Clonality increased at ibrutinib response, then returned toward baseline at progression. Baseline clonality, above age-matched healthy donor levels, tracked circulating CD8+ T-cell counts.

This chain joins TRBV6-4 and TRBJ2-3; 8 nucleotides agree with TRBD2. The material sequenced was PBMCs, taken after 24 months of ibrutinib treatment. This sequence originates from a human donor with chronic lymphocytic leukemia. The DNA of the CDR3 is TGTGCCAGCAGTGCTGGAGCGGGAGAAGGAGATACGCAGTATTTT. Amino acids: CASSAGAGEGDTQYF.